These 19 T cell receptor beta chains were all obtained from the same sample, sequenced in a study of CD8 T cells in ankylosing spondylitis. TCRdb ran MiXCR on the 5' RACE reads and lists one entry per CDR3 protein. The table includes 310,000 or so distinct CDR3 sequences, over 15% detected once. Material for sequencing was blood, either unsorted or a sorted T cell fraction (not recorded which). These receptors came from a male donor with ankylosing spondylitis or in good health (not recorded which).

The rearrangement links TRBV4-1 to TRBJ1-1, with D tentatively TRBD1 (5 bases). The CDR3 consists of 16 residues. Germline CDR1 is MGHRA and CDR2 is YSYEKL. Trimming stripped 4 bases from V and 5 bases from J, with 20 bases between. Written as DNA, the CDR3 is TGCGCCAGCAGCCCCCCTTTCCGGCAGGGTCAAACTGAAGCTTTCTTT. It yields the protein CASSPPFRQGQTEAFF.

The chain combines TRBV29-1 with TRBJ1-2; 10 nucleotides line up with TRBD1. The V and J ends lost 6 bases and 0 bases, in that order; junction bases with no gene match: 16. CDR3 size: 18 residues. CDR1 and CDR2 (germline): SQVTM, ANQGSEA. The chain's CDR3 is CSVDSRDRGGWPNYGYTF. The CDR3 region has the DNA TGCAGCGTAGATTCACGGGACAGGGGAGGGTGGCCTAACTATGGCTACACCTTC. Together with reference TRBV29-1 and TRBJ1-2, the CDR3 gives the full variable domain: SAVISQKPSRDICQRGTSLTIQCQVDSQVTMMFWYRQQPGQSLTLIATANQGSEATYESGFVIDKFPISRPNLTFSTLTVSNMSPEDSSIYLCSVDSRDRGGWPNYGYTFGSGTRLTVV.

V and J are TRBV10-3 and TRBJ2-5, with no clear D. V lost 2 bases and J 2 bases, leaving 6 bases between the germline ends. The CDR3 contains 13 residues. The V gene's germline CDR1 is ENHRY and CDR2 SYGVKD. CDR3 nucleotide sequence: TGTGCCATCAGTGAGAGGGTACAAGAGACCCAGTACTTC. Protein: CAISERVQETQYF.

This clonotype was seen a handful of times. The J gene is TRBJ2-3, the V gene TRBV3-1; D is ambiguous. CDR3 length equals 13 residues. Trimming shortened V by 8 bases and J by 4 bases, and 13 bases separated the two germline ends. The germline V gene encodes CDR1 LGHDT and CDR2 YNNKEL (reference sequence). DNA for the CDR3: TGTGCCAGCCGAGGAGAATCACCAGATACGCAGTATTTT. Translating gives CASRGESPDTQYF.

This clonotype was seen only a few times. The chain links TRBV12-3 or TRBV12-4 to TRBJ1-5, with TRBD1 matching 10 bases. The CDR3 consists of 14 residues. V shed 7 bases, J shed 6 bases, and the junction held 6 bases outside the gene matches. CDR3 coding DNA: TGTGCCAGCACCGGGACAGGGGCCGGTCAGCCCCAGCATTTT. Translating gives CASTGTGAGQPQHF.

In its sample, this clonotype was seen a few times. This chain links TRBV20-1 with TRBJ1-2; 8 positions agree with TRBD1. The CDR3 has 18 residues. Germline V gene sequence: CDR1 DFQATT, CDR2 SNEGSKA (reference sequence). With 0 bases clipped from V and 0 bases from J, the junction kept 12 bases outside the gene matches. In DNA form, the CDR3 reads TGCAGTGCTAGAGAAGATGGGGGGACAGGACTAGCTAACTATGGCTACACCTTC. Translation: CSAREDGGTGLANYGYTF.

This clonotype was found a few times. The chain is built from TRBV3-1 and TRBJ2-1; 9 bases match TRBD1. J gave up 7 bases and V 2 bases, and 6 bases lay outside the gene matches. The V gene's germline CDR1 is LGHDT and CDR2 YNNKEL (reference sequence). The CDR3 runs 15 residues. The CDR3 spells CASSQWDRVTNEQFF. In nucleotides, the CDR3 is TGTGCCAGCAGCCAATGGGACAGGGTAACAAATGAGCAGTTCTTC.

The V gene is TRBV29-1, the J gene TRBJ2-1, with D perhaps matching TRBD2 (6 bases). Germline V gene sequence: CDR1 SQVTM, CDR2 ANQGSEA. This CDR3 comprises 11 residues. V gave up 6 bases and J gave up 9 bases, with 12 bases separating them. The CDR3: CSVGLGGEQFF. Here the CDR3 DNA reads TGCAGCGTGGGACTCGGAGGTGAGCAGTTCTTC.

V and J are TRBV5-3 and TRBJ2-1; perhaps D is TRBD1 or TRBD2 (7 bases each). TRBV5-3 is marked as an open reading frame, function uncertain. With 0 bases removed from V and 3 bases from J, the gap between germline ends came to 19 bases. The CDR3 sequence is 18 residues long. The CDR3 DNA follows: TGTGCCAGAAGCTTGGCCGAGAGACAGGGAGGGGACTACAATGAGCAGTTCTTC. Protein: CARSLAERQGGDYNEQFF.

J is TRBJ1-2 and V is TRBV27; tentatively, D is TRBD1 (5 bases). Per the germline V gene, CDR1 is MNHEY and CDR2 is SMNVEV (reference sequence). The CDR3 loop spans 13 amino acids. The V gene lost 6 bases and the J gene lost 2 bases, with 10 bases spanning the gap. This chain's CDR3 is CASSKQANYGYTF. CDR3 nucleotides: TGTGCCAGCAGCAAACAGGCGAACTATGGCTACACCTTC.

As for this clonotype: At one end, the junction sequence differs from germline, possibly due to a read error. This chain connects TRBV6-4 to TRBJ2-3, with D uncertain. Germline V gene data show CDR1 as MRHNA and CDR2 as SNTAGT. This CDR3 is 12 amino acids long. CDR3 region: CASSDSRDRQYF. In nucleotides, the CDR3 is TGTGCCAGCAGTGACTCTAGGGATAGGCAGTATTTT.

This chain's CDR3 is CASSFNMDGWGNQPQHF. The DNA of the CDR3 is TGTGCCAGCAGTTTCAACATGGACGGATGGGGGAATCAGCCCCAGCATTTT. The rearrangement uses TRBV12-3 or TRBV12-4 and TRBJ1-5, with D tentatively TRBD1 (5 bases). The CDR3 length is 17 residues. V dropped 3 bases and J dropped 4 bases, with 19 bases sitting between them.

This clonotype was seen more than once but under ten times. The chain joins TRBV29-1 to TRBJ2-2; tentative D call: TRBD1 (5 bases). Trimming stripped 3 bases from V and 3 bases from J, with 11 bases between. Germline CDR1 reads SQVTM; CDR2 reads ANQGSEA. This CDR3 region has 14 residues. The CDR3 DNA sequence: TGCAGCGTTGAGTCACGACAGTACACCGGGGAGCTGTTTTTT. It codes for CSVESRQYTGELFF.

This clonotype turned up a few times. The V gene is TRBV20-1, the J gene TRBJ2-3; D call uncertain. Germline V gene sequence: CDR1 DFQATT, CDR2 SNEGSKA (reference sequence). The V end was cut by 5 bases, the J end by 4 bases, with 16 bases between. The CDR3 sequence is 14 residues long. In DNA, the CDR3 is TGCAGTGCTGGAAGCCTTTTTATCCCAGATACGCAGTATTTT. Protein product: CSAGSLFIPDTQYF.

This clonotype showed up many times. CDR3 DNA: TGCGCCAGCAGCTTGCGGGCTACGACAGGGGGTCGCACTGAAGCTTTCTTT. This codes for CASSLRATTGGRTEAFF. The J gene is TRBJ1-1, the V gene TRBV5-1, with TRBD1 matching over 9 bases. Germline V CDR1 and CDR2: SGHRS, YFSETQ. The CDR3 extends over 17 amino acids. The junction had 11 bases not matched to a gene; V was cut back by 1 base and J by 4 bases.

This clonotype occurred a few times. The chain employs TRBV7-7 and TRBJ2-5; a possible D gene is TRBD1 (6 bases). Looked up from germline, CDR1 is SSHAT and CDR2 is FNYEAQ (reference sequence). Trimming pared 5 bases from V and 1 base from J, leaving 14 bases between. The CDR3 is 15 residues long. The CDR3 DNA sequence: TGTGCCAGCAGCCTCCGGGGACAACTCCAAGAGACCCAGTACTTC. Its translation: CASSLRGQLQETQYF.

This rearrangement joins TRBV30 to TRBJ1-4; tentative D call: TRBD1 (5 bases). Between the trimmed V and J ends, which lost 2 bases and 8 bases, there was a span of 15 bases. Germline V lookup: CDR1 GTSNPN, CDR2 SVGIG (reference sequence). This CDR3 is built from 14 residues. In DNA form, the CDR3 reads TGTGCCTGGAGTCCCTCGCCGGGGGAAGAAAAACTGTTTTTT. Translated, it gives CAWSPSPGEEKLFF.

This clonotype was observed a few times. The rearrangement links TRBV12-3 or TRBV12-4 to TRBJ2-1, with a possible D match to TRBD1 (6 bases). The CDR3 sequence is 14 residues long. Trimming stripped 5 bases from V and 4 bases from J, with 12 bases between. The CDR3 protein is CASSGGTTYNEQFF. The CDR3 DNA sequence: TGTGCCAGCAGTGGTGGGACAACTTACAATGAGCAGTTCTTC.

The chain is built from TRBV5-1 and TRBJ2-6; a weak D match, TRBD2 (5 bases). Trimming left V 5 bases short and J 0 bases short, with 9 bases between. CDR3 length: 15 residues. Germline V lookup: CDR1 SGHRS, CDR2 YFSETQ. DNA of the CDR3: TGCGCCAGCAGTCGGGATCCCTCTGGGGCCAACGTCCTGACTTTC. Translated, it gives CASSRDPSGANVLTF.